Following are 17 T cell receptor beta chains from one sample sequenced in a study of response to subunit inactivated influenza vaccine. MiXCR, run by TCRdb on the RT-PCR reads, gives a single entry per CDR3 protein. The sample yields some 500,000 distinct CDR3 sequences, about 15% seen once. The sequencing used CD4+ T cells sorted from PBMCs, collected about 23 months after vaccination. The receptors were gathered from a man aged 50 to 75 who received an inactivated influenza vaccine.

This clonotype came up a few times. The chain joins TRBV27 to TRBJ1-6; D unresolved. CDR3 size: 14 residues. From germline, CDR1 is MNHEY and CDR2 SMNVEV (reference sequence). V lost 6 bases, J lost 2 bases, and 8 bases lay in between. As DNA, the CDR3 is TGTGCCAGCAGGAGGGAAACCTATAATTCACCCCTCCACTTT. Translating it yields CASRRETYNSPLHF.

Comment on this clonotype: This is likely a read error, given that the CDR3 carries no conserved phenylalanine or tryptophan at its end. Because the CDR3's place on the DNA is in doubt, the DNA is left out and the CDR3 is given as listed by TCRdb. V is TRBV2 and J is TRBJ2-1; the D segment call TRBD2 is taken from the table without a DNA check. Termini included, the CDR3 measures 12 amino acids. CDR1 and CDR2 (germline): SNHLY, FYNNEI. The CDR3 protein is CASSEEGNIPTS.

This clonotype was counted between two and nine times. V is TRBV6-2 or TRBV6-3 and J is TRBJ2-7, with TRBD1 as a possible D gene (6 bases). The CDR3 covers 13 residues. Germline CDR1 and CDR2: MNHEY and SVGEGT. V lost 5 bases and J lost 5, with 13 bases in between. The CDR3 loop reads CASSGNRADEQYF. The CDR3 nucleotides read TGTGCCAGCAGTGGAAACAGGGCGGACGAGCAGTACTTC.

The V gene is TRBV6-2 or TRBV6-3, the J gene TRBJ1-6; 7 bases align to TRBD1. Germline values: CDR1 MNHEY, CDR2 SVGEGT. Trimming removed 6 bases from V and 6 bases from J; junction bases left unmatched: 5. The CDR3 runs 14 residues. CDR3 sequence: CASSRDSINSPLHF. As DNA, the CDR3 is TGTGCCAGCAGCCGGGACAGCATTAATTCACCCCTCCACTTT.

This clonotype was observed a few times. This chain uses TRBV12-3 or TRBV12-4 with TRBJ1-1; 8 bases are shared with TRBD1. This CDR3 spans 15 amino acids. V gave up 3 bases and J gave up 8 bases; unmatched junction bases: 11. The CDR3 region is CASSFPATGAPEAFF. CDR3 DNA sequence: TGTGCCAGCAGTTTCCCCGCGACAGGGGCCCCCGAAGCTTTCTTT.

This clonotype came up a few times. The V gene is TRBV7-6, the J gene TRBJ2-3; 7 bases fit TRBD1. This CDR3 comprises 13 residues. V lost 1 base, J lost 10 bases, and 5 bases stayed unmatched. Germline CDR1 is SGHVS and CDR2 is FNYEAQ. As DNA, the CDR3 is TGTGCCAGCAGCTTAGAGGGGGCTATGGCGCAGTATTTT. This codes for CASSLEGAMAQYF.

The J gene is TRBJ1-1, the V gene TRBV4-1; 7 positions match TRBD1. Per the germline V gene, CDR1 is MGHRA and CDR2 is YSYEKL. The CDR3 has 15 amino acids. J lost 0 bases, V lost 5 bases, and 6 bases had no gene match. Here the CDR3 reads CASSYSTGLNTEAFF. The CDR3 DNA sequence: TGCGCCAGCAGCTATTCGACAGGGCTGAACACTGAAGCTTTCTTT.

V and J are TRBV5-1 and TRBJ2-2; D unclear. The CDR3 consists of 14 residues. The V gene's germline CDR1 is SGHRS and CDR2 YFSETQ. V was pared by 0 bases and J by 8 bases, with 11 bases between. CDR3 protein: CASSLESSAGELFF. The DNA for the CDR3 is TGCGCCAGCAGCTTGGAGTCATCGGCAGGGGAGCTGTTTTTT.

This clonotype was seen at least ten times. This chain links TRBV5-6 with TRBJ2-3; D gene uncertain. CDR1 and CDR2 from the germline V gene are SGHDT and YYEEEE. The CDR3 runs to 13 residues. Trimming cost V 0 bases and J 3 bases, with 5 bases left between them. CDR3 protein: CASSLDRTDTQYF. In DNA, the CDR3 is TGTGCCAGCAGCTTGGACAGAACAGATACGCAGTATTTT.

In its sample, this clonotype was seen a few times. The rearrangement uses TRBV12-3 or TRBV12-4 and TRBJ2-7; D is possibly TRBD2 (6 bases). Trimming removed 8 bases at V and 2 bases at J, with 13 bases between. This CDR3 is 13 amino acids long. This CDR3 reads CASGSSGTYEQYF. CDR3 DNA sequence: TGTGCCAGCGGCAGTAGCGGTACCTACGAGCAGTACTTC.

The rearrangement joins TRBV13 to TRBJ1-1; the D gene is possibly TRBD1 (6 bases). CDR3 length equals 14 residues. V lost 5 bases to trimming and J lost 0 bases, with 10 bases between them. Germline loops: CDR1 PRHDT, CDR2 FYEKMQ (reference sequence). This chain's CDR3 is CASSQRGLNTEAFF. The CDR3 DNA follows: TGTGCCAGCAGCCAAAGGGGGTTGAACACTGAAGCTTTCTTT.

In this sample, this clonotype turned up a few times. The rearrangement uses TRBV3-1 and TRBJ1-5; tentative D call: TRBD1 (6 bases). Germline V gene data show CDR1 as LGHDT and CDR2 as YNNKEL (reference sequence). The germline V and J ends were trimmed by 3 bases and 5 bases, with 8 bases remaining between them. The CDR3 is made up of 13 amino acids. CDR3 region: CASSQDSYQPQHF. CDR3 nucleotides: TGTGCCAGCAGCCAGGACAGTTATCAGCCCCAGCATTTT.

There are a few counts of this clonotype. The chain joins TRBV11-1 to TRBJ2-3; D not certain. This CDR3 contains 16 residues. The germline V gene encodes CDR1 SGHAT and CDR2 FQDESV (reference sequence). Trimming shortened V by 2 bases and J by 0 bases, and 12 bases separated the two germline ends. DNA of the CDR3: TGTGCCAGCAGCTTATTTGGGCTGGGGAGCACAGATACGCAGTATTTT. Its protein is CASSLFGLGSTDTQYF.

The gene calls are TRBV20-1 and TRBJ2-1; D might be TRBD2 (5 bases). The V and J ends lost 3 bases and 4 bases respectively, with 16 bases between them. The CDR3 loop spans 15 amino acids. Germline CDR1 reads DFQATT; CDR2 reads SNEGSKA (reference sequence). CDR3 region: CSASTAGIRYNEQFF. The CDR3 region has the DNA TGCAGTGCTAGTACGGCCGGGATTAGGTACAATGAGCAGTTCTTC.

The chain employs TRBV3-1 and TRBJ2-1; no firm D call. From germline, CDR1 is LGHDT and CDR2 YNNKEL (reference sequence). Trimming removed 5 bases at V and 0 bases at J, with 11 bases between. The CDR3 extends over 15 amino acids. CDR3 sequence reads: CASSSRYGSYNEQFF. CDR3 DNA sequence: TGTGCCAGCAGCTCCCGCTACGGCTCCTACAATGAGCAGTTCTTC.

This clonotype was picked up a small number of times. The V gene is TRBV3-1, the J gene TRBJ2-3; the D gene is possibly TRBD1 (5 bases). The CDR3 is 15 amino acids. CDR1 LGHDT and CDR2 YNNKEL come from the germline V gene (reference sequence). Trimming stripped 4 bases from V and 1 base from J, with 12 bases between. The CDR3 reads CASSRSDRRTDTQYF. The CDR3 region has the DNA TGTGCCAGCAGCCGTTCCGACAGACGCACAGATACGCAGTATTTT.

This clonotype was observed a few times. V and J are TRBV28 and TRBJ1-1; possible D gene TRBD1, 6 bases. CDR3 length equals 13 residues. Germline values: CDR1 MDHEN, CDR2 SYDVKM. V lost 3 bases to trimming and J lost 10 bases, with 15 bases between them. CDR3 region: CASSLGGAASAFF. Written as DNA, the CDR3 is TGTGCCAGCAGTTTGGGGGGGGCAGCTTCAGCTTTCTTT.